Sequencing of this TCR beta chain was carried out in a study of stem cell transplantation in POMP-related autoinflammatory disease. Study context: Impaired MHC class I-dependent CD8+ differentiation was hypothesized from defective thymoproteasomes.

Per the germline V gene, CDR1 is SNHLY and CDR2 is FYNNEI. The ends lost 3 bases at V and 7 bases at J; junction bases unmatched: 6. This CDR3 comprises 14 residues. Prominent immunodeficiency with autoinflammation defined PRAID. Profiled with immunoSEQ multiplex PCR; TCRdb holds only in-frame clones, not every one. The top ten hold approximately 2.4% of the sample, which has more than 20,000 clones, more than 75% seen once. Study observations and caveats: In patients with PRAID, every analyzed T-cell subset tended to show lower diversity and higher clonality. Unique TRB V-J gene pairings were limited in number in patients with PRAID.

Concerning this clone: Its antigen remains unknown.

This sequence originates from a human donor with POMP-related autoinflammation and immune dysregulation (PRAID). Sequencing was performed on CD4+ T cells from PBMCs, taken before stem cell transplantation. This chain connects TRBV2 to TRBJ1-2; 9 bases align to TRBD1. Here the CDR3 reads CASSERQGVGGYTF. In DNA, the CDR3 is TGTGCCAGCAGTGAGCGACAGGGGGTGGGTGGCTACACCTTC.